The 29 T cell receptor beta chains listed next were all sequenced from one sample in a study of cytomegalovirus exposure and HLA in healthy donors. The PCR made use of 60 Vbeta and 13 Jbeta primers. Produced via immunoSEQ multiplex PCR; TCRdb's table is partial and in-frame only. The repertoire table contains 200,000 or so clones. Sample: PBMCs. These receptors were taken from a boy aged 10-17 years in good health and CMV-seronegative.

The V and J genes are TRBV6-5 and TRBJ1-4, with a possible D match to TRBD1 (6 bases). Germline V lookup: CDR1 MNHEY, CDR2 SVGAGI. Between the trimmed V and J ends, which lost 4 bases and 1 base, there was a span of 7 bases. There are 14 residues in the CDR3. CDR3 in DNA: TGTGCCAGCAGTTCCAGGGGAACTAATGAAAAACTGTTTTTT. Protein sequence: CASSSRGTNEKLFF.

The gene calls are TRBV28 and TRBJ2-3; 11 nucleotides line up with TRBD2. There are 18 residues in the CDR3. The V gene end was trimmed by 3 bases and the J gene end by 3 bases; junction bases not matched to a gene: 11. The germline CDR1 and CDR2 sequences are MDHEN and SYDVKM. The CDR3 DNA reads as TGTGCCAGCAGTTTCGCCGGGACTAGCGGAACTGAGACAGATACGCAGTATTTT. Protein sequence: CASSFAGTSGTETDTQYF.

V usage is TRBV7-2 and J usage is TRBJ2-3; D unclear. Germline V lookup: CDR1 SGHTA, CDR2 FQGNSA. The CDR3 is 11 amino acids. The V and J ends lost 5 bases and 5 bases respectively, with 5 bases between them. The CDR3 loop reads CASSQEDTQYF. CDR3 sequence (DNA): TGTGCCAGCAGCCAGGAAGATACGCAGTATTTT.

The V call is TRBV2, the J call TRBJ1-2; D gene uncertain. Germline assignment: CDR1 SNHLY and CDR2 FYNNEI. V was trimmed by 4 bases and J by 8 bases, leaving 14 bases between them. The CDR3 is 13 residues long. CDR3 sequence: CASSVLREGGYTF. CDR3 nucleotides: TGTGCCAGCAGTGTCCTCCGGGAAGGCGGCTACACCTTC.

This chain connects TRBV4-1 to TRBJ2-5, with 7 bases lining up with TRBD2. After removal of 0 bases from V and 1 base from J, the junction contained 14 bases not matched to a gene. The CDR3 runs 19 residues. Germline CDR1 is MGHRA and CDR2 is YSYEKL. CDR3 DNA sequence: TGCGCCAGCAGCCAAGATGAAACCGACTCGGGGGGTATCCAAGAGACCCAGTACTTC. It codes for CASSQDETDSGGIQETQYF.

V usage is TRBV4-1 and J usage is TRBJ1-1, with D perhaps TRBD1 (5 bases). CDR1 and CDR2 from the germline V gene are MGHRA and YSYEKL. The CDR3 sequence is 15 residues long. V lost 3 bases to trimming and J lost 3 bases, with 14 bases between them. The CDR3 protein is CASSQHQGVDTEAFF. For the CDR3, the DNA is TGCGCCAGCAGCCAGCACCAAGGGGTCGACACTGAAGCTTTCTTT.

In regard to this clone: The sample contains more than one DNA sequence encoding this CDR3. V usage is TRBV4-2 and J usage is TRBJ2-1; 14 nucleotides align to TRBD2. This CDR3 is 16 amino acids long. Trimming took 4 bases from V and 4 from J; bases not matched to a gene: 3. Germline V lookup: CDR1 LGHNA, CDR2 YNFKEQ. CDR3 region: CASSPTSGGAYNEQFF. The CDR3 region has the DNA TGTGCCAGCAGCCCGACTAGCGGGGGGGCTTACAATGAGCAGTTCTTC.

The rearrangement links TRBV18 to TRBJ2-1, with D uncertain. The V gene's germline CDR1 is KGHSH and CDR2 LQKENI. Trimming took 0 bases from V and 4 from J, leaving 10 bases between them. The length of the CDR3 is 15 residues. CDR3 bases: TGTGCCAGCTCACCACCAGGCAGGCCGTACAATGAGCAGTTCTTC. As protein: CASSPPGRPYNEQFF.

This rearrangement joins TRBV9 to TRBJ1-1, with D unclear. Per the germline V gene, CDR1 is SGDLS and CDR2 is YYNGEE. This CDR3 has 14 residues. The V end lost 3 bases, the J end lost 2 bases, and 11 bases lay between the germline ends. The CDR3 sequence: CASSADLGNTEAFF. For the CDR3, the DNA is TGTGCCAGCAGCGCCGATCTGGGCAACACTGAAGCTTTCTTT.

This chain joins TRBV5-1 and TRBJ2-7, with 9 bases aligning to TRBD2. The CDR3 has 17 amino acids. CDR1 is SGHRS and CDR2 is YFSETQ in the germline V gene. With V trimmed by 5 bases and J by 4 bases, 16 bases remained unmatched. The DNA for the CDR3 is TGCGCCAGCAGTCCCCTTTCGACTAGCGGACTTGCATACGAGCAGTACTTC. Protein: CASSPLSTSGLAYEQYF.

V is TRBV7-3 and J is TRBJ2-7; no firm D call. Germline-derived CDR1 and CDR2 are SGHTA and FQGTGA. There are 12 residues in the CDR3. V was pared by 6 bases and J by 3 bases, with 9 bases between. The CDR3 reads CASRQARYEQYF. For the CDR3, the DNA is TGTGCCAGCAGGCAAGCTCGCTACGAGCAGTACTTC.

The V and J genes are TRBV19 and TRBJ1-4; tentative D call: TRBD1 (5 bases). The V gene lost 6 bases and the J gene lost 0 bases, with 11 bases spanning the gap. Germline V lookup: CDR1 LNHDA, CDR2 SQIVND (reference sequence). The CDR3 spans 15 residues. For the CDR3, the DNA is TGTGCCAGTAGCCCCGGAGGGGCAACTAATGAAAAACTGTTTTTT. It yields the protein CASSPGGATNEKLFF.

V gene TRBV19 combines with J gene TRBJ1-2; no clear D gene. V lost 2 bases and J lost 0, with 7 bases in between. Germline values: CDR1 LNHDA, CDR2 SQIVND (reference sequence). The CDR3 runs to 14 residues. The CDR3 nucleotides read TGTGCCAGTAGTATACAGACTGCTAACTATGGCTACACCTTC. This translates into CASSIQTANYGYTF.

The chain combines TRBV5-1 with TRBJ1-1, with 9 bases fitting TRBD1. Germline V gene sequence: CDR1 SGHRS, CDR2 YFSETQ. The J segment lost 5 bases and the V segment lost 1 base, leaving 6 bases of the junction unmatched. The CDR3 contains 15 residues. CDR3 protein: CASSLNRGRGTEAFF. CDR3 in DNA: TGCGCCAGCAGCTTGAACAGGGGGCGAGGGACTGAAGCTTTCTTT.

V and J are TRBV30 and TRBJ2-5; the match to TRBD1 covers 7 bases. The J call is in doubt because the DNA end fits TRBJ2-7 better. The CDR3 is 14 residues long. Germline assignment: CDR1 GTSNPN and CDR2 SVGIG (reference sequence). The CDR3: CAWSVRRQGYEQYF. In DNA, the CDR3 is TGTGCCTGGAGTGTACGGAGACAGGGCTACGAGCAGTACTTC.

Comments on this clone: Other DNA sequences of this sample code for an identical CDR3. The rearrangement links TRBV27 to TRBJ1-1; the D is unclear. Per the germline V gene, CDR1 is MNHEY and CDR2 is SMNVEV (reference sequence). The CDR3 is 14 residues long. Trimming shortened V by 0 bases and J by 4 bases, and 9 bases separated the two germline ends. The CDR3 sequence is CASSLSVGGTEAFF. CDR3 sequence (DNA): TGTGCCAGCAGTTTATCAGTCGGTGGCACTGAAGCTTTCTTT.

CDR3 amino acids: CARWDRGRGEKLFF. CDR3 coding DNA: TGTGCCAGGTGGGACAGGGGGCGAGGAGAAAAACTGTTTTTT. The chain couples TRBV6-1 to TRBJ1-4; 12 bases map to TRBD1. This CDR3 comprises 14 residues. After removal of 9 bases from V and 8 bases from J, the junction contained 7 bases not matched to a gene. The germline V gene has CDR1 MNHNS and CDR2 SASEGT.

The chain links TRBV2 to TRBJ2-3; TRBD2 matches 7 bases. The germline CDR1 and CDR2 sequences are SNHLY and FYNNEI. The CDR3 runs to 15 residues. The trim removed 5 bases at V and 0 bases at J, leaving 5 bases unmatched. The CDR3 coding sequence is TGTGCCAGCAGTCTCCTAGCGGTCAGCACAGATACGCAGTATTTT. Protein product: CASSLLAVSTDTQYF. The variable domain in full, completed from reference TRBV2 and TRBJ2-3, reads EPEVTQTPSHQVTQMGQEVILRCVPISNHLYFYWYRQILGQKVEFLVSFYNNEISEKSEIFDDQFSVERPDGSNFTLKIRSTKLEDSAMYFCASSLLAVSTDTQYFGPGTRLTVL.

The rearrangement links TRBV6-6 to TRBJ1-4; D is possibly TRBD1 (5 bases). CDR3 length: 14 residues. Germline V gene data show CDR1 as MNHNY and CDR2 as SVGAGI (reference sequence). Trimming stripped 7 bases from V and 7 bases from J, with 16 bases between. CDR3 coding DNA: TGTGCCAGCACCCATAAGGGGTTATCTGAAAAACTGTTTTTT. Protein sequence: CASTHKGLSEKLFF.

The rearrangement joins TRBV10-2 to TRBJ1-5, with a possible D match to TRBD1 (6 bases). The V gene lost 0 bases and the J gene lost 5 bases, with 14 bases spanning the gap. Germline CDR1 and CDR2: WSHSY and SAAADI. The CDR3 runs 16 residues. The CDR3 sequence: CASSESGQGIHQPQHF. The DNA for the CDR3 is TGCGCCAGCAGTGAGTCGGGGCAGGGGATTCATCAGCCCCAGCATTTT.

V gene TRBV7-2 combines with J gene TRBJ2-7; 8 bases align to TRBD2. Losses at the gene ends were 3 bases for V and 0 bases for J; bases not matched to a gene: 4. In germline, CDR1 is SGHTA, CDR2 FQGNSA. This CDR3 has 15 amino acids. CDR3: CASSLTSANSYEQYF. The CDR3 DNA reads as TGTGCCAGCAGCTTGACTAGCGCCAACTCCTACGAGCAGTACTTC. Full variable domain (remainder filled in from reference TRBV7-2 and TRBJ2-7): GAGVSQSPSNKVTEKGKDVELRCDPISGHTALYWYRQSLGQGLEFLIYFQGNSAPDKSGLPSDRFSAERTGGSVSTLTIQRTQQEDSAVYLCASSLTSANSYEQYFGPGTRLTVT.

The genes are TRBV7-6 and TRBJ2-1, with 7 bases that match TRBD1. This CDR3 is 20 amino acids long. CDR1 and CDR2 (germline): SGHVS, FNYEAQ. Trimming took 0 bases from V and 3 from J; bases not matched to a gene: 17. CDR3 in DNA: TGTGCCAGCAGCTTAGCGAGGGGTGTAGGGACAGTTGTTTACTACAATGAGCAGTTCTTC. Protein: CASSLARGVGTVVYYNEQFF.

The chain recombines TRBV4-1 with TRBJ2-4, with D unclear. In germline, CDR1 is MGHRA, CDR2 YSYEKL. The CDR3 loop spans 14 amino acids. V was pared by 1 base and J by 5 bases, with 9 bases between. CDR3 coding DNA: TGCGCCAGCAGCCAAGGACTCCTGGAAAACATTCAGTACTTC. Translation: CASSQGLLENIQYF.

CDR3 DNA: TGCGCCAGCAGCTCAACCGCTAGTGCTAACTATGGCTACACCTTC. Its translation is CASSSTASANYGYTF. The chain couples TRBV4-3 to TRBJ1-2; D is undetermined. The ends were cut back, 5 bases at V and 0 bases at J, with 13 bases in the middle. From germline, CDR1 is LGHNA and CDR2 YSLEER. The CDR3 contains 15 residues.

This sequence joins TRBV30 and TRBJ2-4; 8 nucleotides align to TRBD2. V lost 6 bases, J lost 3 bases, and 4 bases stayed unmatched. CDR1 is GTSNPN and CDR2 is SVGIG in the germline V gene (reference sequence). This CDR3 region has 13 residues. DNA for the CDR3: TGTGCCTGCTTCACTAGCGGCAAAAACATTCAGTACTTC. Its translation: CACFTSGKNIQYF.

CDR3 sequence: CASRAPNQPQHF. CDR3 coding DNA: TGTGCCAGTAGGGCCCCCAATCAGCCCCAGCATTTT. The rearrangement links TRBV19 to TRBJ1-5; D uncertain. The CDR3 covers 12 residues. V lost 6 bases to trimming and J lost 3 bases, with 6 bases between them. In germline, CDR1 is LNHDA, CDR2 SQIVND (reference sequence).

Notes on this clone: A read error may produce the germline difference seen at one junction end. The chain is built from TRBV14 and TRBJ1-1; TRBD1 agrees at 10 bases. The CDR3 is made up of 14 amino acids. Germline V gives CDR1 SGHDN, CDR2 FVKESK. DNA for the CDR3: TGTGCCAGCAGTAATTGGGACAGGGGTACTGAGGCTTTCTTT. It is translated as CASSNWDRGTEAFF.

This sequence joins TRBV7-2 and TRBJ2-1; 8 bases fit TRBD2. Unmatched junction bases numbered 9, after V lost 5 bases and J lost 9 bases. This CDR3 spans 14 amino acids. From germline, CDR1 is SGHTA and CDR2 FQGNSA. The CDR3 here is CASSRSGGTREQFF. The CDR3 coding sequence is TGTGCCAGCAGCAGAAGCGGGGGAACACGTGAGCAGTTCTTC.

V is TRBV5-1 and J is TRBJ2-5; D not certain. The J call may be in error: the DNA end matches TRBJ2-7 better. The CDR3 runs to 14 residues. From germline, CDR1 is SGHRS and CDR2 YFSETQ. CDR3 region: CASSFITESYEQYF. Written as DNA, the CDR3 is TGCGCCAGCAGCTTTATAACAGAATCCTACGAGCAGTACTTC.